The 31 T cell receptor beta chains below come from one sample, sequenced in a study of PD-L1 blockade in urothelial cancer. Time point defined: pretreatment peripheral blood. The protocol was immunoSEQ multiplex PCR, while the TCRdb copy is restricted to in-frame clones and leaves out a portion. The sample holds about 63,000 clones, around 86% seen once. Sequences were derived from PBMCs, sampled around atezolizumab (anti-PD-L1) treatment. The receptors here all came from a man aged 65 to 85 with urothelial cancer.

This chain links TRBV5-6 with TRBJ1-2; D not resolved. V lost 0 bases, J lost 4 bases, and 10 bases lay in between. Germline loops: CDR1 SGHDT, CDR2 YYEEEE. The CDR3 has 14 amino acids. DNA of the CDR3: TGTGCCAGCAGCTTGGCCGGCAGGCTCTATGGCTACACCTTC. It codes for CASSLAGRLYGYTF.

The rearrangement joins TRBV27 to TRBJ2-7; 7 bases fit TRBD1. CDR1 is MNHEY, CDR2 SMNVEV, per germline (reference sequence). The CDR3 is 14 residues long. Losses at the gene ends were 3 bases for V and 7 bases for J; bases not matched to a gene: 9. The DNA of the CDR3 is TGTGCCAGCAGTTTCGGGCAGGGGGTCGTTGAGCAGTACTTC. Amino acid sequence: CASSFGQGVVEQYF.

CDR3 sequence (DNA): TGTGCCAGTAGTATTGGGACTAGCGGCTACAATGAGCAGTTCTTC. Protein product: CASSIGTSGYNEQFF. The J gene is TRBJ2-1, the V gene TRBV19, with 11 bases lining up with TRBD2. The CDR3 is 15 amino acids. Germline CDR1 is LNHDA and CDR2 is SQIVND (reference sequence). V gave up 3 bases and J gave up 3 bases; unmatched junction bases: 1.

The chain carries TRBV5-1 and TRBJ2-1, with 9 bases identical to TRBD2. The J segment lost 7 bases and the V segment lost 5 bases, leaving 7 bases of the junction unmatched. CDR3 length: 14 residues. Germline values: CDR1 SGHRS, CDR2 YFSETQ. The CDR3 spells CASRDLAGWNEQFF. CDR3 DNA sequence: TGCGCCAGCAGGGACCTAGCGGGATGGAATGAGCAGTTCTTC.

The V call is TRBV5-5, the J call TRBJ1-2; 7 bases agree with TRBD1. Germline V gene lookup returns CDR1 SGHKS and CDR2 YYEKEE (reference sequence). CDR3 size: 14 residues. Unmatched junction bases numbered 9, after V lost 4 bases and J lost 6 bases. The CDR3 DNA sequence: TGTGCCAGCAGCGTACAGGGGAAACTCGATGGCTACACCTTC. Translation gives CASSVQGKLDGYTF.

This sequence joins TRBV5-1 and TRBJ2-2; 7 nucleotides agree with TRBD1. V was pared by 1 base and J by 4 bases, with 4 bases of the junction left unmatched. The V gene's germline CDR1 is SGHRS and CDR2 YFSETQ. The CDR3 covers 15 residues. This chain's CDR3 is CASSLNRGRTGELFF. The CDR3 region has the DNA TGCGCCAGCAGCTTGAACAGGGGCCGCACCGGGGAGCTGTTTTTT.

The genes are TRBV12-5 and TRBJ2-1, with 10 bases aligning to TRBD1. Germline loops: CDR1 LGHNT, CDR2 FRNRAP. V lost 7 bases to trimming and J lost 8 bases; unmatched junction nucleotides: 8. The CDR3 contains 14 residues. This CDR3 reads CASDRTGGRDEQFF. The DNA of the CDR3 is TGTGCTAGTGACAGGACAGGGGGTAGGGATGAGCAGTTCTTC.

The CDR3 region is CASSLDWASGRAAGELFF. The CDR3 DNA sequence: TGTGCCAGCAGCTTGGATTGGGCTAGCGGGAGGGCGGCCGGGGAGCTGTTTTTT. The chain couples TRBV5-5 to TRBJ2-2; 12 nucleotides agree with TRBD2. The germline gives CDR1 SGHKS, CDR2 YYEKEE (reference sequence). V lost 0 bases to trimming and J lost 6 bases; unmatched junction nucleotides: 9. The CDR3 consists of 18 residues.

The chain links TRBV7-6 to TRBJ2-3; 7 nucleotides align to TRBD2. Germline CDR1 reads SGHVS; CDR2 reads FNYEAQ. V lost 6 bases and J lost 2; bases outside the gene matches: 11. This CDR3 spans 16 amino acids. The DNA for the CDR3 is TGTGCCAGCAGTACAGCAGCGGGAAGCCCCACAGATACGCAGTATTTT. It codes for CASSTAAGSPTDTQYF.

The chain recombines TRBV20-1 with TRBJ1-2; no firm D call. The CDR3 is 11 amino acids. Trimming pared 4 bases from V and 4 bases from J, leaving 7 bases between. Germline-derived CDR1 and CDR2 are DFQATT and SNEGSKA (reference sequence). The CDR3 DNA sequence: TGCAGTGCTAATGTTATCTATGGCTACACCTTC. Protein: CSANVIYGYTF.

V usage is TRBV5-1 and J usage is TRBJ1-4; D is perhaps TRBD1 (6 bases). Trimming stripped 4 bases from V and 3 bases from J, with 13 bases between. Per the germline V gene, CDR1 is SGHRS and CDR2 is YFSETQ. The CDR3 runs 15 residues. The DNA of the CDR3 is TGCGCCAGCAGCCTTCCAGGGGCGGCTAATGAAAAACTGTTTTTT. Its protein product is CASSLPGAANEKLFF.

V and J are TRBV9 and TRBJ2-7, with 9 positions matching TRBD1. Germline V gene sequence: CDR1 SGDLS, CDR2 YYNGEE. The CDR3 is made up of 15 amino acids. V gave up 0 bases and J gave up 2 bases; unmatched junction bases: 3. For the CDR3, the DNA is TGTGCCAGCAGCGTAGGACAGGGGGAGGCCTACGAGCAGTACTTC. Its translation is CASSVGQGEAYEQYF.

This clone appeared once. The rearrangement joins TRBV27 to TRBJ2-3; 9 bases align to TRBD2. Germline CDR1 reads MNHEY; CDR2 reads SMNVEV (reference sequence). This CDR3 spans 15 amino acids. The V and J ends lost 2 bases and 1 base, in that order; junction bases with no gene match: 1. This CDR3 reads CASSLIAGGTDTQYF. CDR3 bases: TGTGCCAGCAGTTTAATAGCGGGGGGCACAGATACGCAGTATTTT.

This rearrangement joins TRBV19 to TRBJ2-7; the match to TRBD2 covers 14 bases. V was clipped by 6 bases and J by 1 base; unmatched bases: 5. This CDR3 region has 16 residues. The germline V gene has CDR1 LNHDA and CDR2 SQIVND (reference sequence). The CDR3 is CASRGLAGENSYEQYF. In DNA form, the CDR3 reads TGTGCCAGTAGGGGACTAGCGGGAGAAAATTCCTACGAGCAGTACTTC.

This clone was seen more than once but under ten times. The chain is built from TRBV2 and TRBJ2-7, with 9 bases matching TRBD2. The CDR3 extends over 15 amino acids. Germline-derived CDR1 and CDR2 are SNHLY and FYNNEI. V shed 8 bases and J 1 base; nucleotides not matched to a gene: 9. This chain's CDR3 is CASSRSGRRSYEQYF. The DNA of the CDR3 is TGTGCCAGCTCCCGGAGCGGGAGGCGTTCCTACGAGCAGTACTTC.

In nucleotides, the CDR3 is TGTGCCAGCAGTGATCGGGAGGGCCTTTTCGGCAAAAACATTCAGTACTTC. It is translated as CASSDREGLFGKNIQYF. The chain has TRBV2 and TRBJ2-4, with 8 bases fitting TRBD2. V gave up 3 bases and J gave up 3 bases; unmatched junction bases: 10. Germline-derived CDR1 and CDR2 are SNHLY and FYNNEI. The CDR3 has 17 amino acids.

CDR3: CASSWEGNTEAFF. For the CDR3, the DNA is TGTGCCAGCAGTTGGGAGGGGAACACTGAAGCTTTCTTT. The chain carries TRBV9 and TRBJ1-1; D is uncertain. Germline lookup yields CDR1 SGDLS and CDR2 YYNGEE. V was trimmed by 5 bases and J by 1 base, leaving 9 bases between them. The CDR3 is 13 residues long.

CDR3 region: CASSPTGGPSGELFF. CDR3 DNA: TGTGCCAGCTCACCCACGGGAGGGCCATCGGGGGAGCTGTTTTTT. The chain uses TRBV18 and TRBJ2-2, with TRBD2 identical over 8 bases. Losses at the gene ends were 3 bases for V and 8 bases for J; bases not matched to a gene: 8. This CDR3 has 15 residues. CDR1 and CDR2 (germline): KGHSH, LQKENI.

The chain joins TRBV6-6 to TRBJ2-2, with 9 bases identical to TRBD1. V trimming: 2 bases; J trimming: 4 bases; junction bases outside the gene matches: 5. Germline V gene data show CDR1 as MNHNY and CDR2 as SVGAGI (reference sequence). The CDR3 is 16 residues long. The CDR3: CASSYAGQGSTGELFF. CDR3 bases: TGTGCCAGCAGTTACGCTGGACAGGGGAGCACCGGGGAGCTGTTTTTT.

This clone was seen more than once but under ten times. This chain links TRBV15 with TRBJ1-2; 8 nucleotides match TRBD1. Germline trimming cut 5 bases from V and 7 bases from J; bases unmatched to any gene: 12. There are 15 residues in the CDR3. From germline, CDR1 is LNHNV and CDR2 YYDKDF (reference sequence). CDR3 bases: TGTGCCACCAGCCCCCGGACAGGGAGGCAGGGTGGCTACACCTTC. Translating gives CATSPRTGRQGGYTF.

The J gene is TRBJ2-1, the V gene TRBV5-1; 10 bases agree with TRBD2. With 7 bases clipped from V and 0 bases from J, the junction kept 13 bases outside the gene matches. CDR3 size: 18 residues. CDR1 and CDR2 (germline): SGHRS, YFSETQ. The CDR3 DNA is TGCGCCAGCGCCCTAGGGGCTAGCGGGAGAGCCTCCTACAATGAGCAGTTCTTC. As protein: CASALGASGRASYNEQFF.

The chain combines TRBV6-1 with TRBJ1-1, with a tentative D call TRBD1 (5 bases). The CDR3 length is 14 residues. V was pared by 6 bases and J by 1 base, with 12 bases between. Germline CDR1 MNHNS, CDR2 SASEGT. The CDR3 DNA reads TGTGCCAGCAGATTCATGGACAAGAACACTGAAGCTTTCTTT. Amino acids: CASRFMDKNTEAFF.

The chain is built from TRBV27 and TRBJ2-1; 7 bases fit TRBD2. CDR1 and CDR2 (germline): MNHEY, SMNVEV (reference sequence). The CDR3 is made up of 16 amino acids. J gave up 2 bases and V 6 bases, and 10 bases lay outside the gene matches. CDR3 coding DNA: TGTGCCAGCAGATGGGCGGCGGGAGCTACCTACAATGAGCAGTTCTTC. Amino acid sequence: CASRWAAGATYNEQFF.

The count of this clone is one. This chain uses TRBV30 with TRBJ2-7, with 8 bases matching TRBD2. V lost 4 bases to trimming and J lost 5 bases; unmatched junction nucleotides: 13. The CDR3 consists of 15 residues. Germline CDR1 reads GTSNPN; CDR2 reads SVGIG (reference sequence). CDR3 amino acids: CAWKAGLAGNNEQYF. CDR3 DNA sequence: TGTGCCTGGAAGGCCGGCCTAGCGGGCAACAACGAGCAGTACTTC.

The V call is TRBV6-6, the J call TRBJ2-3, with D unclear. Germline loops: CDR1 MNHNY, CDR2 SVGAGI (reference sequence). V lost 0 bases, J lost 0 bases, and 10 bases lay in between. CDR3 size: 16 residues. CDR3 sequence: CASSYSTGPSTDTQYF. In DNA, the CDR3 is TGTGCCAGCAGTTACTCGACGGGTCCGAGCACAGATACGCAGTATTTT.

CDR3 sequence (DNA): TGTGCTAGTGTTGGGACAGGAAAAACGTTCAATGAGCAGTTCTTC. Translating it yields CASVGTGKTFNEQFF. The chain is built from TRBV12-5 and TRBJ2-1, with 8 bases matching TRBD1. Germline V gene data show CDR1 as LGHNT and CDR2 as FRNRAP. The CDR3 is 15 amino acids. V shed 7 bases and J 6 bases; nucleotides not matched to a gene: 11.

J is TRBJ2-6 and V is TRBV7-6; 11 positions agree with TRBD1. CDR1 and CDR2 from the germline V gene are SGHVS and FNYEAQ. Trimming cost V 4 bases and J 3 bases; bases outside gene matches: 5. This CDR3 has 17 residues. The CDR3 reads CASSSGQGAGGANVLTF. CDR3 nucleotides: TGTGCCAGCAGCTCCGGACAGGGGGCGGGTGGGGCCAACGTCCTGACTTTC.

This chain connects TRBV5-1 to TRBJ2-1; maybe TRBD1 (6 bases). Looked up from germline, CDR1 is SGHRS and CDR2 is YFSETQ. V was shortened by 4 bases and J by 3 bases, with 14 bases between the two germline ends. The CDR3 has 15 residues. For the CDR3, the DNA is TGCGCCAGCAGCCTATCAACAGGGAACTACAATGAGCAGTTCTTC. Translated: CASSLSTGNYNEQFF.

V and J are TRBV5-6 and TRBJ2-3, with 7 nucleotides matching TRBD2. The V gene end was trimmed by 0 bases and the J gene end by 8 bases; junction bases not matched to a gene: 6. In germline, CDR1 is SGHDT, CDR2 YYEEEE. This CDR3 is built from 14 residues. This CDR3 is CASSLGEGPRTQYF. CDR3 DNA sequence: TGTGCCAGCAGCTTGGGGGAGGGCCCCCGTACGCAGTATTTT.

The chain uses TRBV2 and TRBJ2-5, with 10 nucleotides matching TRBD1. Per the germline V gene, CDR1 is SNHLY and CDR2 is FYNNEI. CDR3 length: 14 residues. V gave up 4 bases and J gave up 5 bases; unmatched junction bases: 4. CDR3 loop: CASSVGTGDETQYF. As DNA, the CDR3 is TGTGCCAGCAGTGTGGGGACAGGGGACGAGACCCAGTACTTC. Full variable domain (remainder filled in from reference TRBV2 and TRBJ2-5): EPEVTQTPSHQVTQMGQEVILRCVPISNHLYFYWYRQILGQKVEFLVSFYNNEISEKSEIFDDQFSVERPDGSNFTLKIRSTKLEDSAMYFCASSVGTGDETQYFGPGTRLLVL.

This sequence joins TRBV5-4 and TRBJ2-2; TRBD2 matches 10 bases. Germline V gene sequence: CDR1 SGHNT, CDR2 YYREEE (reference sequence). CDR3 length: 17 amino acids. J was trimmed by 1 base and V by 1 base; bases with no gene match: 4. The CDR3, as DNA: TGTGCCAGCAGCTTGCGTAGGACTAGCGGGAACACCGGGGAGCTGTTTTTT. Translating it yields CASSLRRTSGNTGELFF. Using reference TRBV5-4 and TRBJ2-2 for the parts outside the CDR3, the full variable domain is ETGVTQSPTHLIKTRGQQVTLRCSSQSGHNTVSWYQQALGQGPQFIFQYYREEENGRGNFPPRFSGLQFPNYSSELNVNALELDDSALYLCASSLRRTSGNTGELFFGEGSRLTVL.